This T cell receptor beta chain was captured by sequencing in a study of CD8 T cells in Susac syndrome (dated by TCRdb to between 2018 and 2020). Broadly, across the study: Whether CD8+ T cell activation and differentiation in Susac syndrome was antigen driven was tested using repertoire sequencing. The study compared CD8+ T cell repertoire clonality among 12 healthy donors, roughly 14 Susac syndrome patients and roughly 16 multiple sclerosis patients. Points the paper makes about the study in general: The study acknowledged that relatively few individuals were included in the TCR sequencing and HLA analysis.

This clonotype has only a few counts. No cognate antigen has been identified for it. No per-base quality is available; no much larger clone lies one base away. RNA was extracted with the RNeasy kit and 0.5 to 1 ug was reverse transcribed using random hexamers. TCR beta CDR3 regions were amplified with the immunoSEQ multiplex PCR assay covering 54 Vbeta and 13 Jbeta segments. Bias from PCR amplification was corrected by using a synthetic template baseline for primer optimization and for computational correction. As for the original processing: Reads were assigned to V, D and J genes according to IMGT and analyzed in immunoSEQ Analyzer, with only productive sequences retained. Clonality was calculated as one minus the Shannon entropy normalized by log2 of the number of productive unique sequences. For each patient and control, public and private clones were evaluated within the 100 most prevalent clones. Susac-specific clones were defined as absent from healthy and MS cohorts, around 970 published viral clones and other ImmuneACCESS disease sequences. The raw public data were reprocessed by TCRdb itself: fastp quality trimming at Q25, MiXCR clonotype calling, in-frame beta chains only. Rows with one shared CDR3 protein collapse into an entry with the most common genes and DNA. These V and J calls rely on TCRdb rather than the paper's analysis. Here the sample has some 57,000 distinct CDR3 sequences; 85% to 95% occur a single time. The top ten clones comprise 0.15% to 0.25% of the sample.

The CDR3, from cysteine to phenylalanine, totals 14 residues. Solely the CDR3 DNA is kept, with 42 bases framed from the first base. The CDR1 and CDR2 encoded by the germline V gene are SNHLY and FYNNEI. Deletion took 6 bases off V and 3 bases off J, with a span of 12 bases between the germline ends. Peripheral blood CD8+ and CD4+ T cells from healthy donors, Susac syndrome patients and multiple sclerosis patients were profiled using high-throughput TCR beta sequencing. The healthy donors served as controls matched for age and sex. Bulk CD8+ and CD4+ T cells were purified by magnetic negative isolation, whereas CD8+ TEMRA cells were enriched by FACS. Blood was drawn into EDTA tubes, processed within 24 hours, and PBMCs were isolated by density gradient centrifugation. PBMCs intended for TCR sequencing were cryopreserved in liquid nitrogen and were subsequently thawed in a 37 degrees C water bath. The sorted or isolated CD4+, CD8+ and CD8+ TEMRA cells had a purity of 90% or higher.

The chain is assembled from TRBV2 and TRBJ2-4; the D gene is unclear. The sequence was obtained from a human donor in good health. Material for sequencing was CD8+ T cells from PBMCs. The DNA reads as follows: TGTGCCAGCAGCCAAGGCCCGAACAAAAACATTCAGTACTTC. This yields the protein CASSQGPNKNIQYF. With the rest looked up from the reference TRBV2 and TRBJ2-4 genes rather than sequenced, the full variable domain is EPEVTQTPSHQVTQMGQEVILRCVPISNHLYFYWYRQILGQKVEFLVSFYNNEISEKSEIFDDQFSVERPDGSNFTLKIRSTKLEDSAMYFCASSQGPNKNIQYFGAGTRLSVL.